The clone carrying this T cell receptor (beta chain) was detected many times. What it binds is unknown. The data stem from a study of human T cells and chemical hapten exposure. General study results and limits: Among expanded TCRs, significantly more large CDR3 similarity clusters formed than among controls. The study found that DPC sensitization did not change TCRs above 1 in 1000 frequency.

With V trimmed by 6 bases and J by 0 bases, 5 bases remained unmatched. CDR1 SNHLY and CDR2 FYNNEI come from the germline V gene. The CDR3 covers 15 residues. Noted time point: patch test 3, about 24 weeks after DPC sensitization. The treatment was: therapeutic diphenylcyclopropenone sensitization with weekly scalp DPC. Drawing of blood took place ahead of applying each patch test. TCRdb re-analysed the RACE reads in MiXCR, keeping a single row per CDR3 protein. Among approximately 80,000 distinct CDR3 sequences listed, roughly a tenth were seen once. The sequence came from a woman between 50 and 59 years old with alopecia areata. Some clones in this sample may be carry-over from other donors' samples. Material: whole blood, obtained in connection with sensitization to the hapten diphenylcyclopropenone (DPC). This sequence joins TRBV2 and TRBJ1-5; 7 nucleotides agree with TRBD1. CDR3 protein: CASRLGTASNQPQHF. The CDR3 region has the DNA TGTGCCAGCAGACTCGGGACAGCTAGCAATCAGCCCCAGCATTTT.